A selection of T cell receptor beta chains follows, all from one sample in a study of T cell repertoires in cytomegalovirus infection. TCRdb re-called the reads with MiXCR, one entry per CDR3 protein. This sample has about 920,000 distinct CDR3 sequences, with 31% found just once. These receptors are not linked to any known antigen. Here the sequenced sample was cultured CD8+ T cells from PBMCs, taken from culture after CMV antigen stimulation. The receptors stem from a human donor in good health (CMV status not recorded). Some clones in this sample may be carry-over from other donors' samples. Both conserved end residues are part of each CDR3. A D gene is named only where the DNA matches it firmly. Clone size is shown for a subset of rows, as once, few, many or a class of expanded clone.

J | V | size | D | DNA | CDR3
TRBJ2-1 | TRBV7-9 | few | NA | TGTGCCAGCAGCCCTGGGACTTATGAGCAGTTCTTC | CASSPGTYEQFF
TRBJ2-3 | TRBV4-2 | NA | NA | TGTGCCAGCAGCCAAGTGAATAGTAGGTCCACAGATACGCAGTATTTT | CASSQVNSRSTDTQYF
TRBJ1-1 | TRBV2 | many | NA | TGTGCCAGCAGTGAGAGAGGGCTTGAAGCTTTCTTT | CASSERGLEAFF
TRBJ2-3 | TRBV7-6 | NA | NA | TGTGCCAGCCGGGCAGTCGGCACAGATACGCAGTATTTT | CASRAVGTDTQYF
TRBJ1-2 | TRBV2 | many | NA | TGTGCCAGAGGGGAGCGGGAGTCTAACTATGGCTACACCTTC | CARGERESNYGYTF
TRBJ1-2 | TRBV7-9 | few | NA | TGTGCCAGCACTATAGGGACAATCAATGGCTACACCTTC | CASTIGTINGYTF
TRBJ1-1 | TRBV29-1 | NA | NA | TGCAGCGTTGAAAGGGAAGGCACTGAAGCTTTCTTT | CSVEREGTEAFF
TRBJ1-5 | TRBV7-9 | few | TRBD1 | TGTGCCAGCAGCTCGGGCGGGACAGGGCCTCAGCCCCAGCATTTT | CASSSGGTGPQPQHF
TRBJ2-3 | TRBV7-8 | many | NA | TGTGCCAGCAGCTTAGTATCTAGTGGCGATACGCAGTATTTT | CASSLVSSGDTQYF
TRBJ1-2 | TRBV29-1 | few | NA | TGCAGCGTCTCAACCGGGACTGGGGCGGATGGCTACACCTTC | CSVSTGTGADGYTF
TRBJ1-2 | TRBV14 | once | TRBD1 | TGTGCCAGCAGCCAAGAGCGGACAGGGATATCTAACTATGGCTACACCTTC | CASSQERTGISNYGYTF
TRBJ1-1 | TRBV6-1 | once | TRBD1 | TGTGCCAGCAGTCGGGCAGGGGGCTGGGTGAACACTGAAGCTTTCTTT | CASSRAGGWVNTEAFF
TRBJ2-1 | TRBV12-3/TRBV12-4 | many | NA | TGTGCCAGCAGGCTAGGCTACAATGAGCAGTTCTTC | CASRLGYNEQFF
TRBJ2-2 | TRBV24-1 | few | TRBD1 | TGTGCCACCAGTGACCCGGACAGGGACACCGGGGAGCTGTTTTTT | CATSDPDRDTGELFF
TRBJ2-5 | TRBV27 | few | NA | TGTGCCAGCAGTTTGGGGGAACCCTCAACCTTGGAGACCCAGTACTTC | CASSLGEPSTLETQYF
TRBJ1-2 | TRBV12-3/TRBV12-4 | many | NA | TGTGCCAGCAGCTTAAGCTCCTCCTATGGCTACACCTTC | CASSLSSSYGYTF
TRBJ2-1 | TRBV7-2 | many | TRBD2 | TGTGCCAGCAGCGACGAACTAGCGGGGGGCAATGAGCAGTTCTTC | CASSDELAGGNEQFF
TRBJ1-1 | TRBV19 | NA | NA | TGTGCCAGTAGTCTGCAGGGGCGTCGGATGAACACTGAAGCTTTCTTT | CASSLQGRRMNTEAFF
TRBJ2-5 | TRBV5-4 | few | TRBD2 | TGTGCCAGCAGCTTCCATCCGGGACTAGCGCAACAAGAGACCCAGTACTTC | CASSFHPGLAQQETQYF
TRBJ2-2 | TRBV7-2 | many | TRBD2 | TGTGCCAGCAGCCCTAGCGGGGGGATGAACACCGGGGAGCTGTTTTTT | CASSPSGGMNTGELFF
TRBJ2-1 | TRBV7-9 | NA | TRBD2 | TGTGCCAGCAGGGGACTAGCGGGGGGTGTTATCTACAATGAGCAGTTCTTC | CASRGLAGGVIYNEQFF
TRBJ1-2 | TRBV7-9 | few | NA | TGTGCCAGCAGCTTAGCCAGGGAAGCCTATGGCTACACCTTC | CASSLAREAYGYTF
TRBJ1-2 | TRBV12-3/TRBV12-4 | few | NA | TGTGCCAGCAGTTGGGCTTATGGCTACACCTTC | CASSWAYGYTF
TRBJ1-1 | TRBV6-5 | few | TRBD1 | TGTGCCAGCAGTTACCATAGGGACAGGGTGAACACTGAAGCTTTCTTT | CASSYHRDRVNTEAFF
TRBJ1-4 | TRBV7-9 | NA | NA | TGTGCCAGCAGCTTTCCGGGCCCCCAACCCGTGAAACTGTTTTTT | CASSFPGPQPVKLFF
TRBJ2-4 | TRBV7-8 | few | NA | TGTGCCAGCAGCCGCGTGAAGGTAGCCAAAAACATTCAGTACTTC | CASSRVKVAKNIQYF
TRBJ2-3 | TRBV6-1 | NA | TRBD2 | TGTGCCAGCAGCGGATTTTTAGCGGGGGACACAGATACGCAGTATTTT | CASSGFLAGDTDTQYF
TRBJ1-1 | TRBV5-5 | few | TRBD1 | TGTGCCAGCAGCTTGGGACAGGGGCCCACTGAAGCTTTCTTT | CASSLGQGPTEAFF
TRBJ2-7 | TRBV10-3 | NA | TRBD1 | TGTGCCATAGGGACAGGATCCTACGAGCAGTACTTC | CAIGTGSYEQYF
TRBJ1-6 | TRBV7-3 | few | NA | TGTGCCAGCAGCTTAACCGCCGGCGGGTCACCCCTCCACTTT | CASSLTAGGSPLHF